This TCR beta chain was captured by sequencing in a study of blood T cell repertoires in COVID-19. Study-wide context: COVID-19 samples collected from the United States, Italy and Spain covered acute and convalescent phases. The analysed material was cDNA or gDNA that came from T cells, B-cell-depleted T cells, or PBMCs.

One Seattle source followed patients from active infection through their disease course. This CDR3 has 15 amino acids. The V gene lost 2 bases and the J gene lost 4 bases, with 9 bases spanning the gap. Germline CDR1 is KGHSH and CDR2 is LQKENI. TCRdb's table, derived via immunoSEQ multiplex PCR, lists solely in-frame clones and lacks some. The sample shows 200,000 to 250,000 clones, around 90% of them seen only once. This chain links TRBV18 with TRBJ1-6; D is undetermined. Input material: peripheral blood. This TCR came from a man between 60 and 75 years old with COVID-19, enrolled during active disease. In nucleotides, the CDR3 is TGTGCCAGCTCACCAACAATGGTATATAATTCACCCCTCCACTTT. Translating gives CASSPTMVYNSPLHF.